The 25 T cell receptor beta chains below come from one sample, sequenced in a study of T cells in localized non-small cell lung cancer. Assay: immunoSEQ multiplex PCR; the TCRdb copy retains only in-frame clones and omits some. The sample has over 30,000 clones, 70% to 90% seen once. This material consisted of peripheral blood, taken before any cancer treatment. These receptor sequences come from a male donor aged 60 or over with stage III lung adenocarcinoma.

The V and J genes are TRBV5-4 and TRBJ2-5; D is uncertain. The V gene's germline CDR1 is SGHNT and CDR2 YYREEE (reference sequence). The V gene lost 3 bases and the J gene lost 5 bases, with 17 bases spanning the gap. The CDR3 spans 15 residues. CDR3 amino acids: CASSSSGPQRETQYF. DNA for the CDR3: TGTGCCAGCAGCTCTTCCGGACCGCAGAGGGAGACCCAGTACTTC.

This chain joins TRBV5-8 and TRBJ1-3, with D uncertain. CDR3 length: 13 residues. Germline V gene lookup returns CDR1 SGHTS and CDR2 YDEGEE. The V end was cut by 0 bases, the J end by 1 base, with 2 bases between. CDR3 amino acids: CASSLESGNTIYF. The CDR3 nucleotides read TGTGCCAGCAGCTTGGAATCTGGAAACACCATATATTTT.

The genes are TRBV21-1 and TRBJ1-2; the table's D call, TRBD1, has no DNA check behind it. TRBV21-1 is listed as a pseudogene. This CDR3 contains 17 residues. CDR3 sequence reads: CASSKADSWGRLYGYTF. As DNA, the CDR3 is TGTGCCAGCAGCAAAGCCGACTCCTGGGGCAGATTATATGGCTACACCTTC.

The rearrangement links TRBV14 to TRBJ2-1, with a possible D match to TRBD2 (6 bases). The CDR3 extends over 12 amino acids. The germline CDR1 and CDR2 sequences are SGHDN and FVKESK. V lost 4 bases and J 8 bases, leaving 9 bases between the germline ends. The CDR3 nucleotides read TGTGCCAGCAGCCCCACTAGCTATGAGCAGTTCTTC. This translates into CASSPTSYEQFF.

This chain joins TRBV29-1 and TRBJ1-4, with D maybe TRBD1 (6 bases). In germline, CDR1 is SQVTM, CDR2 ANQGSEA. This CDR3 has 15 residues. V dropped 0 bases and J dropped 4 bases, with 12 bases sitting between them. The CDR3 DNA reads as TGCAGCGTTGAAGATCCAGGGGCCGTTAATGAAAAACTGTTTTTT. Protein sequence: CSVEDPGAVNEKLFF.

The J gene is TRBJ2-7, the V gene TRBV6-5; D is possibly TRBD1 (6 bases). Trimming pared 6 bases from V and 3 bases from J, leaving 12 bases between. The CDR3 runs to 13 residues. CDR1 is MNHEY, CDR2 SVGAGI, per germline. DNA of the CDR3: TGTGCCAGCAGGAAAGGACAGTTCTACGAGCAGTACTTC. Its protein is CASRKGQFYEQYF.

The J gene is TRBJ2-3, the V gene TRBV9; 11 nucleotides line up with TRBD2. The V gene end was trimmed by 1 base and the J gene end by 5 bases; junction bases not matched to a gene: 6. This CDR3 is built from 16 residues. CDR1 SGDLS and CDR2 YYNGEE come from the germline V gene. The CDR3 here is CASSVRPSGGKDTQYF. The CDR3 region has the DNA TGTGCCAGCAGCGTAAGACCTAGCGGGGGGAAAGATACGCAGTATTTT.

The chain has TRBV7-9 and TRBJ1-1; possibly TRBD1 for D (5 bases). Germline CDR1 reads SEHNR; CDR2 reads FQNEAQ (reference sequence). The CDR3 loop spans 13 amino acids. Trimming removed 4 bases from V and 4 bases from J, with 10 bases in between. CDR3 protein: CASSSQGGTEAFF. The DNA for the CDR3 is TGTGCCAGCAGCTCCCAGGGTGGCACTGAAGCTTTCTTT.

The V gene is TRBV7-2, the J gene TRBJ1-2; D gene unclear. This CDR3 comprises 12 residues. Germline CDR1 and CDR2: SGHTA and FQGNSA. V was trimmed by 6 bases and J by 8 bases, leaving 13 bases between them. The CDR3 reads CASSVTVGGYTF. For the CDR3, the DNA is TGTGCCAGCAGTGTGACTGTTGGCGGCTACACCTTC.

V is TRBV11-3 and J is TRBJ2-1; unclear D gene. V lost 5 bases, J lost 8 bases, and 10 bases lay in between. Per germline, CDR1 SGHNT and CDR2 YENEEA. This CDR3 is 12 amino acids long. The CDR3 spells CASSLGRDEQFF. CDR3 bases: TGTGCCAGCAGCCTCGGAAGAGATGAGCAGTTCTTC.

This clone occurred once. This chain's CDR3 is CASSIISGGINEQFF. CDR3 sequence (DNA): TGTGCCAGCAGTATCATTAGCGGGGGAATCAATGAGCAGTTCTTC. The rearrangement links TRBV27 to TRBJ2-1, with 9 bases aligning to TRBD2. CDR3 length: 15 amino acids. V shed 5 bases, J shed 6 bases, and the junction held 8 bases outside the gene matches. The germline CDR1 and CDR2 sequences are MNHEY and SMNVEV (reference sequence).

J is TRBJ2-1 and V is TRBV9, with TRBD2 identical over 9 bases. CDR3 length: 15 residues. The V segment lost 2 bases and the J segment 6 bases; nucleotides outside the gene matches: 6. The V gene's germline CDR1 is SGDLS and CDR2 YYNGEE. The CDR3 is CASSVKRGEGNEQFF. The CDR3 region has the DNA TGTGCCAGCAGCGTCAAGCGGGGGGAAGGCAATGAGCAGTTCTTC.

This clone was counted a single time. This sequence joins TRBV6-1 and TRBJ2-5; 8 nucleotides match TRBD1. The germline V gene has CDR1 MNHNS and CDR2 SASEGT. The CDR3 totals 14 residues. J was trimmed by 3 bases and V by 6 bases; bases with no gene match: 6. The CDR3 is CASRAGQGEETQYF. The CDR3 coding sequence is TGTGCCAGCAGAGCCGGACAGGGAGAAGAGACCCAGTACTTC.

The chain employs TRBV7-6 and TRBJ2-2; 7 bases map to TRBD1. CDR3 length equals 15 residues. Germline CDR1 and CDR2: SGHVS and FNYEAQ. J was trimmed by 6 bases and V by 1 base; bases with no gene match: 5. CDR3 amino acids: CASSLDRGIAGELFF. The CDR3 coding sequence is TGTGCCAGCAGCTTAGACAGGGGTATAGCCGGGGAGCTGTTTTTT.

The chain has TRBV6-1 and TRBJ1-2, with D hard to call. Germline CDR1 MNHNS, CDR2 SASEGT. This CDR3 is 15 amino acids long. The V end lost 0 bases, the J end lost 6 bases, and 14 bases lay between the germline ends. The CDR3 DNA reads TGTGCCAGCAGTGAAGCCCCGTCCCCTAGGCATGGCTACACCTTC. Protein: CASSEAPSPRHGYTF.

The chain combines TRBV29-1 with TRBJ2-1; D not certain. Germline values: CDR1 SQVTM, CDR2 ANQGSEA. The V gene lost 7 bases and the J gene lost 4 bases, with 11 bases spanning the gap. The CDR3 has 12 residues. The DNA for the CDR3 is TGCAGCGCCCTGTACCGTTACAATGAGCAGTTCTTC. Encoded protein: CSALYRYNEQFF.

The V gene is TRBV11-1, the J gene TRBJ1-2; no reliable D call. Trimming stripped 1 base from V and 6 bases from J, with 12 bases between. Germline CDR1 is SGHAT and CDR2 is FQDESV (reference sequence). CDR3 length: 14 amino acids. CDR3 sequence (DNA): TGTGCCAGCAGCTTAGAGGGCAATCGGGATGGCTACACCTTC. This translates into CASSLEGNRDGYTF.

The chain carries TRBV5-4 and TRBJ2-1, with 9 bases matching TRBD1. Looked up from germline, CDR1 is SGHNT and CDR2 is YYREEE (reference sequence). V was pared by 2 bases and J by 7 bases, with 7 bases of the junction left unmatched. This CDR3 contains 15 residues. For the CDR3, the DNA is TGTGCCAGCAGCTTTTGGGACAGGGCGGTGAATGAGCAGTTCTTC. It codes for CASSFWDRAVNEQFF.

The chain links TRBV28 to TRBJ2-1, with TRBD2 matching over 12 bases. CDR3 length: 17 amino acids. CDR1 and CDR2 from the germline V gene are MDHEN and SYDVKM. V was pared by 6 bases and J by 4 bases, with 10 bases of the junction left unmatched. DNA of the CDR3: TGTGCCAGCAGCCCCAGACTAGCGGGGGCGATATACAATGAGCAGTTCTTC. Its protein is CASSPRLAGAIYNEQFF.

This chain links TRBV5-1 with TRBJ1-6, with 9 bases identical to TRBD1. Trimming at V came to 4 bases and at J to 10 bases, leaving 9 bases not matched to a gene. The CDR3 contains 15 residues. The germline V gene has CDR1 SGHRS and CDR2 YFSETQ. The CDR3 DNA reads TGCGCCAGCAGCGCTGGACAGGGGTTGGGGTCACCCCTCCACTTT. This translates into CASSAGQGLGSPLHF. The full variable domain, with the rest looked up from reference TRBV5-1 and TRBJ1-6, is KAGVTQTPRYLIKTRGQQVTLSCSPISGHRSVSWYQQTPGQGLQFLFEYFSETQRNKGNFPGRFSGRQFSNSRSEMNVSTLELGDSALYLCASSAGQGLGSPLHFGNGTRLTVT.

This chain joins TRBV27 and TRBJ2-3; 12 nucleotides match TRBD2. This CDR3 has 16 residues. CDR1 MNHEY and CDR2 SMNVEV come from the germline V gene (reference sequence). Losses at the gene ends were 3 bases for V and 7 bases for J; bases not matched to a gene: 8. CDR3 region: CASSFGTSGSRNTQYF. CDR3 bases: TGTGCCAGCAGTTTTGGGACTAGCGGGTCCCGCAATACGCAGTATTTT.

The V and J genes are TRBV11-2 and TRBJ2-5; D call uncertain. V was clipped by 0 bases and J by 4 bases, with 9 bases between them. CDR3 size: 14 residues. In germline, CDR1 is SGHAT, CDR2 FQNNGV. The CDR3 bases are TGTGCCAGCAGCTTAGAACCCTCCCGAGAGACCCAGTACTTC. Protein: CASSLEPSRETQYF.

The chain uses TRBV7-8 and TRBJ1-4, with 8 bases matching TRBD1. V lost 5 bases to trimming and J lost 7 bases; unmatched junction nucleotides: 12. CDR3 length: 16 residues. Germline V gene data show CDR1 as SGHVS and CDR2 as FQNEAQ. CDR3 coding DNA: TGTGCCAGCAGCCCCATGGTTGGCAGGGGGCCTGAAAAACTGTTTTTT. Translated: CASSPMVGRGPEKLFF.

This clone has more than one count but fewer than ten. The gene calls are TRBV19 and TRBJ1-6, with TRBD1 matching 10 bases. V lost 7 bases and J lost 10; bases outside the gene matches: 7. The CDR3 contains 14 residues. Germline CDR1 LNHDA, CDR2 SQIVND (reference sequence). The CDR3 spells CASTRTGGKSPLHF. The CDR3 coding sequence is TGTGCCAGTACTCGGACAGGGGGAAAATCACCCCTCCACTTT. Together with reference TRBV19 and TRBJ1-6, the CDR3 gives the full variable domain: DGGITQSPKYLFRKEGQNVTLSCEQNLNHDAMYWYRQDPGQGLRLIYYSQIVNDFQKGDIAEGYSVSREKKESFPLTVTSAQKNPTAFYLCASTRTGGKSPLHFGNGTRLTVT.

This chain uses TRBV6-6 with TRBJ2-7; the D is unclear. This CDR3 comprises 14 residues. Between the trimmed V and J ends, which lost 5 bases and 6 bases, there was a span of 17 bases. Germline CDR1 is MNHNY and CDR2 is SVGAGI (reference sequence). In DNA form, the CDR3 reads TGTGCCAGCAGTCCCTTACGGGTATCGGGCGAGCAGTACTTC. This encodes CASSPLRVSGEQYF.